Listed below are T cell receptor beta chains from one sample, sequenced in a study of blood T cell repertoires in COVID-19. Libraries were prepared by immunoSEQ multiplex PCR; TCRdb keeps only in-frame clonotypes and omits some of them. This table holds a few hundred thousand clones, around 91% found once. Material: peripheral blood. The receptor source for this set is an older woman with COVID-19, enrolled during active disease. The CDR3 runs from the conserved cysteine through the conserved F or W. The order of the fields is CDR3 length, clone size, D gene, V gene, J gene, CDR3 DNA, CDR3 protein. The D gene is left open where the match is weak. The size field is filled for only some rows; it gives once, few, many or a size class.

length: 13
size: NA
D: NA
V: TRBV27
J: TRBJ1-2
DNA: TGTGCCAGCAGTTTAAGTCCCCACGCGGGCTACACCTTC
CDR3: CASSLSPHAGYTF

length: 13
size: once
D: TRBD1
V: TRBV30
J: TRBJ1-6
DNA: TGTGCCTGGTATGGACAGGGGAATTCACCCCTCCACTTT
CDR3: CAWYGQGNSPLHF

length: 15
size: NA
D: TRBD1
V: TRBV5-4
J: TRBJ2-1
DNA: TGTGCCAGCAGCCCCGGGACAGGGTCATACAATGAGCAGTTCTTC
CDR3: CASSPGTGSYNEQFF

length: 15
size: NA
D: TRBD1
V: TRBV4-2
J: TRBJ1-2
DNA: TGTGCCAGCAGCCAAGAGGACAGGGGTTTCGCTGGCTACACCTTC
CDR3: CASSQEDRGFAGYTF

length: 12
size: NA
D: TRBD1
V: TRBV2
J: TRBJ1-2
DNA: TGTGCCAGCACCAACAGGGGTCGCGGCTACACCTTC
CDR3: CASTNRGRGYTF

length: 13
size: NA
D: NA
V: TRBV6-5
J: TRBJ2-7
DNA: TGTGCCAGCAGTTATAGCGCTGTCTACGAGCAGTACTTC
CDR3: CASSYSAVYEQYF

length: 15
size: NA
D: NA
V: TRBV7-9
J: TRBJ2-1
DNA: TGTGCCAGCAGCTTAGGCCTTTCGGGGTCCGATGAGCAGTTCTTC
CDR3: CASSLGLSGSDEQFF

length: 15
size: NA
D: NA
V: TRBV11-3
J: TRBJ1-3
DNA: TGTGCCAGCAGCCCTTCAACAGGGCCTGGAAACACCATATATTTT
CDR3: CASSPSTGPGNTIYF

length: 15
size: NA
D: TRBD1
V: TRBV5-1
J: TRBJ2-2
DNA: TGCGCCAGCAGCTTGGCAGGGGGCGCAACCGGGGAGCTGTTTTTT
CDR3: CASSLAGGATGELFF

length: 17
size: NA
D: NA
V: TRBV18
J: TRBJ1-3
DNA: TGTGCCAGCTCACCACACTTACCAGGGGATACTGGAAACACCATATATTTT
CDR3: CASSPHLPGDTGNTIYF

length: 15
size: NA
D: NA
V: TRBV19
J: TRBJ1-3
DNA: TGTGCCAGTAGTATCGGGAGTCTCTCTGGAAACACCATATATTTT
CDR3: CASSIGSLSGNTIYF

length: 16
size: NA
D: NA
V: TRBV4-2
J: TRBJ1-1
DNA: TGTGCCAGCAGCCAAGATGCACAGATCATGAACACTGAAGCTTTCTTT
CDR3: CASSQDAQIMNTEAFF

length: 13
size: NA
D: NA
V: TRBV9
J: TRBJ1-2
DNA: TGTGCCAGCAGCGTAAACAGTAACTATGGCTACACCTTC
CDR3: CASSVNSNYGYTF

length: 13
size: NA
D: TRBD1
V: TRBV7-2
J: TRBJ1-2
DNA: TGTGCCAGCAGCTTCACAGGGGTGTGGGGCTACACCTTC
CDR3: CASSFTGVWGYTF

length: 16
size: once
D: NA
V: TRBV12-5
J: TRBJ2-5
DNA: TGTGCTAGTGCACCTGTCGAAGGCCTAGCAACAGAGACCCAGTACTTC
CDR3: CASAPVEGLATETQYF

length: 15
size: NA
D: TRBD2
V: TRBV11-3
J: TRBJ2-2
DNA: TGTGCCAGCAGCGGTGGAGCGGGGGGGCCCGGGGAGCTGTTTTTT
CDR3: CASSGGAGGPGELFF

length: 15
size: NA
D: NA
V: TRBV7-3
J: TRBJ2-4
DNA: TGTGCCAGCAGCTTAAGCAGGGCGGTCAAAAACATTCAGTACTTC
CDR3: CASSLSRAVKNIQYF

length: 14
size: NA
D: TRBD1
V: TRBV19
J: TRBJ1-1
DNA: TGTGCCAGTAGATCCACCGGGACAGGGGTTGAAGCTTTCTTT
CDR3: CASRSTGTGVEAFF

length: 12
size: NA
D: NA
V: TRBV4-1
J: TRBJ1-4
DNA: TGCGCCAGCAGCCCTAGGGGGGAAAAACTGTTTTTT
CDR3: CASSPRGEKLFF

length: 16
size: NA
D: NA
V: TRBV5-5
J: TRBJ2-3
DNA: TGTGCCAGCAGCTTGGATCCAGGATCTAGCACAGATACGCAGTATTTT
CDR3: CASSLDPGSSTDTQYF

length: 15
size: NA
D: TRBD1
V: TRBV3-1/TRBV3-2
J: TRBJ1-5
DNA: TGTGCCAGCAGCAATCTCGACAGGGCCCCGTGGCCCCAGCATTTT
CDR3: CASSNLDRAPWPQHF

length: 14
size: NA
D: NA
V: TRBV27
J: TRBJ1-2
DNA: TGTGCCAGCAGTTTGGGCAGGGACTTAGGTGGCTACACCTTC
CDR3: CASSLGRDLGGYTF

length: 15
size: NA
D: TRBD1
V: TRBV6-1
J: TRBJ1-4
DNA: TGTGCCAGCAGTGAGGGACAGACAACTAATGAAAAACTGTTTTTT
CDR3: CASSEGQTTNEKLFF

length: 15
size: NA
D: NA
V: TRBV5-5
J: TRBJ1-1
DNA: TGTGCCAGCAGCTTGTATTTTCTTCAGGGCACTGAAGCTTTCTTT
CDR3: CASSLYFLQGTEAFF

length: 15
size: once
D: TRBD1
V: TRBV3-1/TRBV3-2
J: TRBJ1-1
DNA: TGTGCCAGCAGCCAGGCCTACAGGGGAGGCACTGAAGCTTTCTTT
CDR3: CASSQAYRGGTEAFF

length: 16
size: NA
D: NA
V: TRBV9
J: TRBJ2-1
DNA: TGTGCCAGCAGCCCCAGTCCCAGGGGATCCTACAATGAGCAGTTCTTC
CDR3: CASSPSPRGSYNEQFF

length: 18
size: NA
D: TRBD2
V: TRBV4-1
J: TRBJ2-2
DNA: TGCGCCAGCAGCCACACCGGGACTAGTCCGAGGTTCACCGGGGAGCTGTTTTTT
CDR3: CASSHTGTSPRFTGELFF

length: 15
size: NA
D: NA
V: TRBV7-3
J: TRBJ2-7
DNA: TGTGCCAGCAGCCCTAGCGCGGGCCCAGCCTACGAGCAGTACTTC
CDR3: CASSPSAGPAYEQYF

length: 13
size: once
D: TRBD1
V: TRBV6-5
J: TRBJ1-2
DNA: TGTGCCAGCAATCAGGGGGCCGACTATGGCTACACCTTC
CDR3: CASNQGADYGYTF

length: 14
size: NA
D: NA
V: TRBV4-3
J: TRBJ1-4
DNA: TGCGCCAGCAGCCAAGATAAGCAGGGCCTGGGTCTGTTTTTT
CDR3: CASSQDKQGLGLFF

length: 14
size: NA
D: NA
V: TRBV30
J: TRBJ1-4
DNA: TGTGCCTGGAGTCGTGGACGGGGGGATGAAAAACTGTTTTTT
CDR3: CAWSRGRGDEKLFF

length: 13
size: once
D: NA
V: TRBV12-3/TRBV12-4
J: TRBJ1-1
DNA: TGTGCCAGCAGTTTGGGCCAGGGGCAGGATGCTTTCTTT
CDR3: CASSLGQGQDAFF

length: 16
size: NA
D: NA
V: TRBV7-2
J: TRBJ1-1
DNA: TGTGCCAGCAGACATTACAGGGAAGGGTTGAACACTGAAGCTTTCTTT
CDR3: CASRHYREGLNTEAFF

length: 14
size: NA
D: TRBD1
V: TRBV28
J: TRBJ1-2
DNA: TGTGCCAGCAGACAGGGGCAGGGGAGCTATGGCTACACCTTC
CDR3: CASRQGQGSYGYTF

length: 17
size: NA
D: TRBD1
V: TRBV5-4
J: TRBJ1-2
DNA: TGTGCCAGCAGCTTAAGCTCGGGGGGACAGGCCCGCTATGGCTACACCTTC
CDR3: CASSLSSGGQARYGYTF

length: 13
size: NA
D: NA
V: TRBV12-5
J: TRBJ2-7
DNA: TGTGCTATGGAAAGGGGGAAGTACTACGAGCAGTACTTC
CDR3: CAMERGKYYEQYF

length: 14
size: NA
D: NA
V: TRBV5-1
J: TRBJ1-1
DNA: TGCGCCAGCAGATCAGGACAGCAGAACACTGAAGCTTTCTTT
CDR3: CASRSGQQNTEAFF

length: 17
size: NA
D: TRBD1
V: TRBV6-2/TRBV6-3
J: TRBJ1-5
DNA: TGTGCCAGCAGACCTAGCGGAGGGGGCTGGAGCAATCAGCCCCAGCATTTT
CDR3: CASRPSGGGWSNQPQHF

length: 19
size: NA
D: TRBD1
V: TRBV7-8
J: TRBJ2-1
DNA: TGTGCCAGCAGCTTAAGTTCTCGGCTGGGACAGGGCATAGGTAATGAGCAGTTCTTC
CDR3: CASSLSSRLGQGIGNEQFF

length: 16
size: NA
D: NA
V: TRBV10-3
J: TRBJ1-5
DNA: TGTGCCATCGGGCCCCAAGGGGAAAATAGCAATCAGCCCCAGCATTTT
CDR3: CAIGPQGENSNQPQHF

length: 15
size: few
D: TRBD1
V: TRBV6-6
J: TRBJ1-2
DNA: TGTGCCAGCAGTCCCGGGACAGGGGGCGTGGGTGGCTACACCTTC
CDR3: CASSPGTGGVGGYTF

length: 13
size: NA
D: TRBD1
V: TRBV12-3/TRBV12-4
J: TRBJ2-7
DNA: TGTGCCAGCAGCCACAGGGGAGCGAGCGAGCAGTACTTC
CDR3: CASSHRGASEQYF

length: 15
size: NA
D: NA
V: TRBV6-5
J: TRBJ2-2
DNA: TGTGCCAGCAGCGTTCTAAGAGTCTCCACCGGGGAGCTGTTTTTT
CDR3: CASSVLRVSTGELFF

length: 16
size: NA
D: NA
V: TRBV5-1
J: TRBJ2-2
DNA: TGCGCCAGCAGCCGACGCCTAGCTGTCGACACCGGGGAGCTGTTTTTT
CDR3: CASSRRLAVDTGELFF

length: 14
size: NA
D: NA
V: TRBV3-1/TRBV3-2
J: TRBJ2-3
DNA: TGTGCCAGCAGCCTCTACAGCCGCACAGATACGCAGTATTTT
CDR3: CASSLYSRTDTQYF

length: 16
size: once
D: NA
V: TRBV5-5
J: TRBJ1-2
DNA: TGTGCCAGCAGCCCGGCGTGGGTCGACAGGATCGATGGCTACACCTTC
CDR3: CASSPAWVDRIDGYTF

length: 13
size: NA
D: NA
V: TRBV10-3
J: TRBJ2-7
DNA: TGTGCCATCAGTTCGGACTTCGCGGGGGAGCAGTACTTC
CDR3: CAISSDFAGEQYF

length: 17
size: once
D: TRBD1
V: TRBV3-1/TRBV3-2
J: TRBJ2-1
DNA: TGTGCCAGCAGCCAACTGGCCGGGACAGGGACCTACAATGAGCAGTTCTTC
CDR3: CASSQLAGTGTYNEQFF

length: 16
size: NA
D: TRBD1
V: TRBV15
J: TRBJ1-2
DNA: TGTGCCACCAGCAGAGATCAAGGGAACAGGGGGCATGGCTACACCTTC
CDR3: CATSRDQGNRGHGYTF